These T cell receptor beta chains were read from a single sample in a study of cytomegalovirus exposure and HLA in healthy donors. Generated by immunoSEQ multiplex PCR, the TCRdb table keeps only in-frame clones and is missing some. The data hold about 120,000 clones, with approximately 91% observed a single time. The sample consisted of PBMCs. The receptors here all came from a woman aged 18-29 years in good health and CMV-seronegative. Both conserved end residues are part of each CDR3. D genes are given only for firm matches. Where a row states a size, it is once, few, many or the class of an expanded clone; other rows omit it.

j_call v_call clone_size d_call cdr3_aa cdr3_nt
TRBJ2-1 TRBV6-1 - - CASSVWRGGSNNEQFF TGTGCCAGCAGTGTATGGAGGGGGGGATCCAACAATGAGCAGTTCTTC
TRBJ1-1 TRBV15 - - CATSPRGTEAFF TGTGCCACCAGCCCCAGGGGTACTGAAGCTTTCTTT
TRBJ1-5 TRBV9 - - CASSVGGSSNQPQHF TGTGCCAGCAGCGTAGGCGGGTCCAGCAATCAGCCCCAGCATTTT
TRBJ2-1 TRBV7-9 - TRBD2 CASASGSGNEQFF TGTGCCAGCGCAAGCGGGAGCGGTAATGAGCAGTTCTTC
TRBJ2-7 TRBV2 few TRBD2 CASRTSGTYEQYF TGTGCCAGCAGGACTAGCGGAACCTACGAGCAGTACTTC
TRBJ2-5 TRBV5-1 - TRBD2 CASSLFAGGKETQYF TGCGCCAGCAGCTTGTTCGCGGGAGGTAAAGAGACCCAGTACTTC
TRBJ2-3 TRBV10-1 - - CASSKQSTDTQYF TGCGCCAGCAGCAAACAGAGCACAGATACGCAGTATTTT
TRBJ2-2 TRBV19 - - CASSTTRFTGELFF TGTGCCAGTAGTACAACTAGATTTACCGGGGAGCTGTTTTTT
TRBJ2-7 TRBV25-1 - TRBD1 CASSESGNRGSYEQYF TGTGCCAGCAGTGAATCGGGGAACAGGGGCTCCTACGAGCAGTACTTC
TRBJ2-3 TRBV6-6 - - CASSRQNTDTQYF TGTGCCAGCAGTAGACAGAACACAGATACGCAGTATTTT
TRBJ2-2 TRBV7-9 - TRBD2 CASSLPGGRELFF TGTGCCAGCAGCTTACCGGGAGGAAGGGAGCTGTTTTTT
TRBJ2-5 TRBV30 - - CAWSGSVGSQETQYF TGTGCCTGGAGCGGGTCGGTCGGCAGCCAAGAGACCCAGTACTTC
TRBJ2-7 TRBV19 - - CASSTGGQGGEQYF TGTGCCAGTAGTACGGGAGGACAGGGTGGCGAGCAGTACTTC
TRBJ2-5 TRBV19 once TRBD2 CASSTSGWGETQYF TGTGCCAGTAGTACTAGCGGATGGGGGGAGACCCAGTACTTC
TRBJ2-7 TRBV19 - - CASSMQIGSRRGSSYEQYF TGTGCCAGTAGTATGCAAATTGGTAGCCGACGGGGGAGCTCCTACGAGCAGTACTTC
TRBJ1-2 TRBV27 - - CASRTRQTSNYGYTF TGTGCCAGCAGGACCCGACAGACTTCTAACTATGGCTACACCTTC
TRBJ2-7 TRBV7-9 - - CASSLETGGTYEQYF TGTGCCAGCAGCTTAGAGACAGGTGGAACCTACGAGCAGTACTTC
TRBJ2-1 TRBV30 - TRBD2 CAWSRGSGSYNEQFF TGTGCCTGGAGTCGGGGTAGCGGGAGTTACAATGAGCAGTTCTTC
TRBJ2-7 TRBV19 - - CASSILGEASYEQYF TGTGCCAGTAGTATTCTTGGGGAGGCCTCATACGAGCAGTACTTC
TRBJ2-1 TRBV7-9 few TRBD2 CASSLRGLAPNNEQFF TGTGCCAGCAGCTTACGGGGACTAGCGCCAAACAATGAGCAGTTCTTC
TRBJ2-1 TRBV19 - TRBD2 CASSPSGTSAHNEQFF TGTGCCAGTAGCCCTTCCGGGACTAGCGCCCACAATGAGCAGTTCTTC
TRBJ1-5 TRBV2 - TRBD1 CASRVGTASNQPQHF TGTGCCAGCAGGGTAGGGACAGCCAGCAATCAGCCCCAGCATTTT
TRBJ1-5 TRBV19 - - CASTTIENQPQHF TGTGCCAGTACCACGATTGAGAATCAGCCCCAGCATTTT
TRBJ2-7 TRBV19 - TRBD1 CATGQGSFGEQYF TGTGCCACTGGACAGGGTTCTTTCGGCGAGCAGTACTTC
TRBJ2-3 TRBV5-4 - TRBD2 CASSLAGTRVTDTQYF TGTGCCAGCAGCTTGGCCGGGACTAGAGTCACAGATACGCAGTATTTT
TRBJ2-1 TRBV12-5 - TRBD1 CASGPRTGVNEQFF TGTGCTAGTGGTCCTAGGACAGGGGTCAATGAGCAGTTCTTC
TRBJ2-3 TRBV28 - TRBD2 CASSPSGRASDTQYF TGTGCCAGCAGTCCTAGCGGGAGGGCCTCAGATACGCAGTATTTT
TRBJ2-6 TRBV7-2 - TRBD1 CAISRTWTGRGANVLTF TGTGCCATCTCTCGCACTTGGACAGGGCGGGGGGCCAACGTCCTGACTTTC
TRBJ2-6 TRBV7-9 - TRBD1 CASRSYRDRSISGANVLTF TGTGCCAGCAGGTCTTACCGGGACAGGAGCATCTCTGGGGCCAACGTCCTGACTTTC
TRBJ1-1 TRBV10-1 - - CASSASRLTDTEAFF TGCGCCAGCAGTGCCTCAAGATTGACTGACACTGAAGCTTTCTTT
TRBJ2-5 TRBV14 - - CASSEGEETQYF TGTGCCAGCAGCGAGGGGGAAGAGACCCAGTACTTC
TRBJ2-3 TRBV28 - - CASKSGTDTQYF TGTGCCAGCAAAAGCGGCACAGATACGCAGTATTTT
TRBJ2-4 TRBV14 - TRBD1 CASSHVGQGGNIQYF TGTGCCAGCAGCCACGTGGGACAGGGGGGGAACATTCAGTACTTC
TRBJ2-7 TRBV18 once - CASSADSSSYEQYF TGTGCCAGCTCAGCGGACAGCAGCTCCTACGAGCAGTACTTC
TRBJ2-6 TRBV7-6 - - CASSYGDSQSRANVLTF TGTGCCAGCAGCTATGGGGACTCACAAAGTCGGGCCAACGTCCTGACTTTC
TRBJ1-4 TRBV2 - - CASSSGENEKLFF TGTGCCAGCAGTTCAGGGGAAAATGAAAAACTGTTTTTT
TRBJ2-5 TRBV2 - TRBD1 CAILGTGRETQYF TGTGCCATTCTGGGGACAGGGAGAGAGACCCAGTACTTC
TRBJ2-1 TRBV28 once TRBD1 CASSLTQGASEQFF TGTGCCAGCAGTTTGACCCAGGGGGCGAGTGAGCAGTTCTTC